The 13 T cell receptor beta chains listed next were all sequenced from one sample in a study of CD8 T cells in Susac syndrome. After extraction with the RNeasy kit, about 0.45 to 1 ug of the RNA was reverse transcribed using random hexamers. MiXCR, run by TCRdb on the immunoSEQ multiplex PCR reads, gives a single entry per CDR3 protein. The top ten clones hold under 0.2% of a sample with a few hundred thousand distinct CDR3 sequences, about 94% of them seen once. The specimen sequenced was CD4+ T cells from PBMCs. These receptors were obtained from a human donor with Susac syndrome.

V and J are TRBV10-3 and TRBJ2-3; 8 nucleotides agree with TRBD1. V lost 4 bases and J lost 0; bases outside the gene matches: 6. The CDR3 has 16 amino acids. CDR1 is ENHRY, CDR2 SYGVKD, per germline. The DNA of the CDR3 is TGTGCCATCAGTGGGACGGGACAGGACAGCACAGATACGCAGTATTTT. It translates to CAISGTGQDSTDTQYF.

This CDR3 is CASRPGTVRRGLYGYTF. The CDR3 DNA follows: TGTGCCAGCAGACCAGGGACAGTTAGGAGGGGCCTTTATGGCTACACCTTC. The V and J genes are TRBV27 and TRBJ1-2; 7 nucleotides align to TRBD1. This CDR3 is 17 amino acids long. The V gene end was trimmed by 6 bases and the J gene end by 5 bases; junction bases not matched to a gene: 18. Germline values: CDR1 MNHEY, CDR2 SMNVEV (reference sequence).

The chain joins TRBV5-4 to TRBJ2-5, with TRBD2 matching over 7 bases. This CDR3 is built from 15 residues. Germline V gives CDR1 SGHNT, CDR2 YYREEE (reference sequence). The ends lost 4 bases at V and 5 bases at J; junction bases unmatched: 11. CDR3 in amino acids: CASSSGTFNLETQYF. CDR3 coding DNA: TGTGCCAGCAGCAGCGGGACGTTTAATCTTGAGACCCAGTACTTC.

V gene TRBV28 combines with J gene TRBJ1-5, with a weak D call TRBD1 (6 bases). V gave up 5 bases and J gave up 5 bases, with 22 bases separating them. Per the germline V gene, CDR1 is MDHEN and CDR2 is SYDVKM. The CDR3 covers 17 residues. The CDR3 bases are TGTGCCAGCAGTGGCAATACAGGGTGGGGGCCCCATCAGCCCCAGCATTTT. Its protein is CASSGNTGWGPHQPQHF.

The chain links TRBV9 to TRBJ1-1; no definite D call. The CDR3 loop spans 14 amino acids. CDR1 and CDR2 from the germline V gene are SGDLS and YYNGEE. V was clipped by 2 bases and J by 1 base, with 9 bases between them. Written as DNA, the CDR3 is TGTGCCAGCAGCGTTAGCCTCTGGAACACTGAAGCTTTCTTT. This encodes CASSVSLWNTEAFF. The whole variable domain, filled in from reference TRBV9 and TRBJ1-1, reads DSGVTQTPKHLITATGQRVTLRCSPRSGDLSVYWYQQSLDQGLQFLIQYYNGEERAKGNILERFSAQQFPDLHSELNLSSLELGDSALYFCASSVSLWNTEAFFGQGTRLTVV.

The rearrangement joins TRBV30 to TRBJ1-1; tentatively, D is TRBD1 (6 bases). The germline CDR1 and CDR2 sequences are GTSNPN and SVGIG (reference sequence). Trimming left V 5 bases short and J 0 bases short, with 22 bases between. The CDR3 runs 17 residues. The CDR3 coding sequence is TGTGCCTGGTCTAGAGGGGGACCCGACACCCTGAACACTGAAGCTTTCTTT. It codes for CAWSRGGPDTLNTEAFF.

The CDR3 DNA reads TGTGCCAGCAGCTCACCAACAGGGGGATTCGCCGAGCAGTACTTC. Encoded protein: CASSSPTGGFAEQYF. The V call is TRBV5-5, the J call TRBJ2-7; 8 nucleotides line up with TRBD1. Germline-derived CDR1 and CDR2 are SGHKS and YYEKEE (reference sequence). This CDR3 is 15 amino acids long. Trimming removed 3 bases from V and 6 bases from J; junction bases left unmatched: 11.

The chain links TRBV4-1 to TRBJ1-5, with a possible D match to TRBD1 (6 bases). Trimming took off 0 bases at V and 0 bases at J, with 12 bases between the two ends. CDR1 is MGHRA and CDR2 is YSYEKL in the germline V gene. The CDR3 is 17 residues long. Written as DNA, the CDR3 is TGCGCCAGCAGCCAAGATAGGCGGGACAATAGCAATCAGCCCCAGCATTTT. Protein: CASSQDRRDNSNQPQHF.

This clonotype showed up just once. CDR3 bases: TGTGCCAGCAGTTGGAGACAGGGCAGACGCACTGAAGCTTTCTTT. It is translated as CASSWRQGRRTEAFF. The V call is TRBV28, the J call TRBJ1-1; 7 bases agree with TRBD1. Trimming at V came to 4 bases and at J to 4 bases, leaving 9 bases not matched to a gene. The germline V gene encodes CDR1 MDHEN and CDR2 SYDVKM. The CDR3 has 15 residues.

The V gene is TRBV30, the J gene TRBJ2-5; D not certain. With 3 bases removed from V and 5 bases from J, the gap between germline ends came to 19 bases. Germline V lookup: CDR1 GTSNPN, CDR2 SVGIG (reference sequence). There are 15 residues in the CDR3. The CDR3 DNA reads TGTGCCTGGAGCACTGGTCCGACGGTGCGGGAGACCCAGTACTTC. This gives the protein CAWSTGPTVRETQYF.

In nucleotides, the CDR3 is TGTGCCTGGAGTGCAGGACAGAGGAATTCACCCCTCCACTTT. Its protein product is CAWSAGQRNSPLHF. This chain connects TRBV30 to TRBJ1-6; TRBD1 is a possible D gene (6 bases). Trimming removed 1 base at V and 7 bases at J, with 11 bases between. The CDR3 loop spans 14 amino acids. CDR1 and CDR2 from the germline V gene are GTSNPN and SVGIG (reference sequence).

This clonotype occurred once. This chain joins TRBV6-2 or TRBV6-3 and TRBJ2-7, with 9 bases matching TRBD1. The CDR3 runs 18 residues. With 6 bases clipped from V and 3 bases from J, the junction kept 18 bases outside the gene matches. The germline CDR1 and CDR2 sequences are MNHEY and SVGEGT. CDR3 in DNA: TGTGCCAGCAGCTCACCCGGACAGGGGCAAGGAAAGGGCTACGAGCAGTACTTC. Translated: CASSSPGQGQGKGYEQYF.

This chain connects TRBV20-1 to TRBJ1-1, with 7 bases identical to TRBD1. The CDR3 covers 17 residues. Germline V CDR1 and CDR2: DFQATT, SNEGSKA (reference sequence). The V gene end was trimmed by 5 bases and the J gene end by 4 bases; junction bases not matched to a gene: 19. CDR3 sequence: CSAARDSGGSLGTEAFF. DNA for the CDR3: TGCAGTGCTGCCCGGGACAGCGGTGGATCTTTGGGCACTGAAGCTTTCTTT.